This T cell receptor (beta chain) was identified in a study of regulatory and conventional T cells in RAG deficiency. Study-level results: Omenn patients showed >75% Treg-Tconv overlap and shorter CDR3 lengths.

The data were produced by immunoSEQ multiplex PCR, yet TCRdb's version contains in-frame clones alone and is incomplete. The sample shows about 30,000 clones, 75% to 80% of them seen only once. CDR1 is LNHDA, CDR2 SQIVND, per germline (reference sequence). This CDR3 region has 12 residues. V lost 5 bases to trimming and J lost 3 bases, with 7 bases between them. As concerns this clone: The target antigen is unknown.

The sorted conventional CD4+ T cells were CD25-low and CD127-high, with genomic DNA sequenced. This sample also belongs to another study, concerning regulatory T cells. That report adds: Amplification used 52 TRBV primers and 13 TRBJ primers. Patient repertoires had restricted TRB V-J pairs and skewed V and J usage, most in Tregs.

The specimen was CD4+ effector T cells sorted from blood. The chain carries TRBV19 and TRBJ1-1; weak D call: TRBD1 (6 bases). The receptor's source is a human donor in good health. The CDR3: CASSGQYTEAFF. DNA of the CDR3: TGTGCCAGTAGTGGACAGTACACTGAAGCTTTCTTT.